Shown below are 16 T cell receptor beta chains from a single sample sequenced in a study of shared clonotypes between healthy human individuals. The protocol was immunoSEQ multiplex PCR, while the TCRdb copy is restricted to in-frame clones and leaves out a portion. This sample yields some 2 million clones, of which around 96% are seen a single time; roughly 1% belongs to the top ten. Positive CCR7 selection of CD45RO-negative cells yielded the naive CD8 cells, and terminally differentiated effector memory CD45RA+ cells were excluded. Sequencing used naive CD8+ T cells sorted from blood. These receptors were obtained from a man aged 18 to 29 in good health.

The chain uses TRBV15 and TRBJ2-7; D gene ambiguous. Trimming removed 4 bases from V and 7 bases from J, with 26 bases in between. The CDR3 is 17 residues long. Germline CDR1 and CDR2: LNHNV and YYDKDF (reference sequence). The CDR3 nucleotides read TGTGCCACCAGCACCCCCTCCTTCGAGGAGTACCCCCGGGAGCAGTACTTC. Its translation: CATSTPSFEEYPREQYF.

This sequence joins TRBV6-5 and TRBJ1-5, with D unresolved. V dropped 0 bases and J dropped 10 bases, with 10 bases sitting between them. The germline V gene has CDR1 MNHEY and CDR2 SVGAGI. The CDR3 has 13 amino acids. CDR3 sequence reads: CASSYSTGPPQHF. In nucleotides, the CDR3 is TGTGCCAGCAGTTACTCTACTGGCCCACCCCAGCATTTT.

Comment on this clone: Other DNA sequences from this sample encode an identical CDR3 as well. The V call is TRBV30, the J call TRBJ2-7; no definite D call. The germline V gene encodes CDR1 GTSNPN and CDR2 SVGIG (reference sequence). The CDR3 has 11 amino acids. V dropped 0 bases and J dropped 7 bases, with 7 bases sitting between them. CDR3 DNA: TGTGCCTGGAGTGTGGCTGGGGAGCAGTACTTC. This translates into CAWSVAGEQYF.

The genes are TRBV27 and TRBJ1-2; 7 bases line up with TRBD1. This CDR3 comprises 14 residues. After removal of 5 bases from V and 4 bases from J, the junction contained 7 bases not matched to a gene. CDR1 and CDR2 (germline): MNHEY, SMNVEV (reference sequence). DNA for the CDR3: TGTGCCAGCAGTCCCAGGGGGGAACCCTATGGCTACACCTTC. This codes for CASSPRGEPYGYTF.

This chain uses TRBV6-5 with TRBJ2-2, with 7 bases matching TRBD1. Per germline, CDR1 MNHEY and CDR2 SVGAGI. The CDR3 length is 14 residues. The junction had 2 bases not matched to a gene; V was cut back by 0 bases and J by 7 bases. The CDR3 coding sequence is TGTGCCAGCAGTTACTCGACAGGGTTCGGGGAGCTGTTTTTT. Its protein is CASSYSTGFGELFF.

The chain carries TRBV6-1 and TRBJ2-2; 7 bases fit TRBD1. The V gene end was trimmed by 6 bases and the J gene end by 3 bases; junction bases not matched to a gene: 7. In germline, CDR1 is MNHNS, CDR2 SASEGT. This CDR3 contains 15 residues. The CDR3 sequence is CASSDLTGHTGELFF. As DNA, the CDR3 is TGTGCCAGCAGCGACCTGACAGGGCACACCGGGGAGCTGTTTTTT.

The J gene is TRBJ2-7, the V gene TRBV11-3; D is uncertain. CDR1 SGHNT and CDR2 YENEEA come from the germline V gene. V was trimmed by 1 base and J by 2 bases, leaving 6 bases between them. The CDR3 extends over 13 amino acids. CDR3 nucleotide sequence: TGTGCCAGCAGCTTAGGCTCAGCCTACGAGCAGTACTTC. Translation: CASSLGSAYEQYF. The complete variable domain, with remaining parts taken from reference TRBV11-3 and TRBJ2-7, reads EAGVVQSPRYKIIEKKQPVAFWCNPISGHNTLYWYLQNLGQGPELLIRYENEEAVDDSQLPKDRFSAERLKGVDSTLKIQPAELGDSAVYLCASSLGSAYEQYFGPGTRLTVT.

The chain couples TRBV6-5 to TRBJ2-5, with D unresolved. Trimming removed 2 bases at V and 2 bases at J, with 12 bases between. This CDR3 has 15 amino acids. The germline CDR1 and CDR2 sequences are MNHEY and SVGAGI. The CDR3 DNA follows: TGTGCCAGCAGTTACCGGGCAAGGACGCAAGAGACCCAGTACTTC. Amino acid sequence: CASSYRARTQETQYF.

This chain links TRBV7-6 with TRBJ2-7; TRBD2 agrees at 11 bases. This CDR3 has 16 amino acids. V trimming: 4 bases; J trimming: 5 bases; junction bases outside the gene matches: 10. In germline, CDR1 is SGHVS, CDR2 FNYEAQ. The CDR3 protein is CASSSDLAGGGDEQYF. CDR3 coding DNA: TGTGCCAGCAGCTCTGACCTAGCGGGAGGAGGAGACGAGCAGTACTTC.

CDR3 DNA: TGTGCCTGGAGTGTAATATTAAGGGGCCGGACTGAAGCTTTCTTT. Its translation: CAWSVILRGRTEAFF. V usage is TRBV30 and J usage is TRBJ1-1, with D perhaps matching TRBD1 (5 bases). V was cut by 0 bases and J by 5 bases, with 16 bases left in between. The germline V gene has CDR1 GTSNPN and CDR2 SVGIG (reference sequence). The CDR3 has 15 amino acids.

The rearrangement uses TRBV2 and TRBJ2-3, with 7 nucleotides matching TRBD2. This CDR3 is built from 15 residues. Trimming removed 3 bases from V and 2 bases from J; junction bases left unmatched: 5. Germline V gene sequence: CDR1 SNHLY, CDR2 FYNNEI. CDR3 region: CASSDASGYTDTQYF. In nucleotides, the CDR3 is TGTGCCAGCAGTGATGCTAGCGGCTACACAGATACGCAGTATTTT.

A word on this clone: In the same sample, other DNA sequences code for this CDR3. V usage is TRBV27 and J usage is TRBJ2-6; D may be TRBD1 (5 bases). Germline CDR1 is MNHEY and CDR2 is SMNVEV (reference sequence). The V gene lost 0 bases and the J gene lost 2 bases, with 8 bases spanning the gap. The CDR3 sequence is 16 residues long. CDR3 sequence reads: CASSLSAGTGANVLTF. In DNA, the CDR3 is TGTGCCAGCAGTTTATCAGCAGGGACTGGGGCCAACGTCCTGACTTTC.

The chain links TRBV27 to TRBJ2-7, with D perhaps matching TRBD2 (5 bases). The germline V gene has CDR1 MNHEY and CDR2 SMNVEV (reference sequence). This CDR3 has 13 amino acids. Trimming removed 0 bases from V and 5 bases from J, with 8 bases in between. Here the CDR3 DNA reads TGTGCCAGCAGTTTATCTCCCGGGGACGAGCAGTACTTC. Its translation: CASSLSPGDEQYF.

The chain couples TRBV29-1 to TRBJ2-3; TRBD1 or TRBD2 may be the D gene (5 bases each). The CDR3 is 14 amino acids. Germline CDR1 SQVTM, CDR2 ANQGSEA. The V end lost 3 bases, the J end lost 5 bases, and 15 bases lay between the germline ends. This CDR3 reads CSVDWGTDQDTQYF. CDR3 DNA sequence: TGCAGCGTTGACTGGGGGACCGATCAAGATACGCAGTATTTT.

In this sample, this clone turned up a few times. The rearrangement links TRBV4-3 to TRBJ2-2; D might be TRBD1 (6 bases). This CDR3 is 17 amino acids long. Deletions cut 3 bases from V and 2 bases from J, with 16 bases between. Germline V gene data show CDR1 as LGHNA and CDR2 as YSLEER. The CDR3 bases are TGCGCCAGCAGCCACGGGACACCGAGTCCTAACACCGGGGAGCTGTTTTTT. Translation: CASSHGTPSPNTGELFF.

On this clone itself: The same CDR3 also results from other DNA sequences found in this sample. The chain has TRBV7-8 and TRBJ2-7; 16 bases are a match to TRBD2. The J segment lost 0 bases and the V segment lost 5 bases, leaving 7 bases of the junction unmatched. This CDR3 has 18 amino acids. The germline gives CDR1 SGHVS, CDR2 FQNEAQ. CDR3 protein: CASSPGLAGGPSSYEQYF. For the CDR3, the DNA is TGTGCCAGCAGCCCGGGACTAGCGGGAGGGCCGAGCTCCTACGAGCAGTACTTC.